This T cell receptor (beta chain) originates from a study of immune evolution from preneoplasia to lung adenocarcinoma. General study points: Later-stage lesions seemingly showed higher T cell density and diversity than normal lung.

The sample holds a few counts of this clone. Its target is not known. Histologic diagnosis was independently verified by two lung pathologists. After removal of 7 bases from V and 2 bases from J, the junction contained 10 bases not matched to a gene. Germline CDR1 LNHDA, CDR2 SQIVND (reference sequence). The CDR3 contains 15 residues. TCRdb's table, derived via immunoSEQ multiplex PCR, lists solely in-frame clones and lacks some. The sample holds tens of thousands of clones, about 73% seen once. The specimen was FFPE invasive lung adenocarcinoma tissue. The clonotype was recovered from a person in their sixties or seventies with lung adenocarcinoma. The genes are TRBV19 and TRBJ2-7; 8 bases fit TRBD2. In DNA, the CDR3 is TGTGCCAGTACCTCCGAGGCCGGGAGGGCCTACGAGCAGTACTTC. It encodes CASTSEAGRAYEQYF.